This T cell receptor (beta chain) was profiled in a study of T cell clones after liver transplantation. As for the study in general: Standard immunosuppression, with no induction, continued until 12-24 months after transplant. Patients counted as tolerant after at least one year off all immunosuppression, enzymes not exceeding twice normal. Blood was drawn pre-transplant, before withdrawal, and after full or failed withdrawal. Study-level points and caveats: In two subjects, few donor cells limited the measurable donor-reactive repertoire.

The CDR3 has 13 residues. V was shortened by 5 bases and J by 1 base, with 8 bases between the two germline ends. Germline CDR1 SGHVS, CDR2 FQNEAQ. Method: immunoSEQ multiplex PCR; TCRdb's copy keeps in-frame clones and lacks some. The sample has 50,000 to 60,000 clones, approximately 70% seen once; the top ten hold 2.8%. As to this clone: As yet, its antigen is unknown.

The source is a human patient who received a liver transplant. Some T cells may arise from the graft donor. V usage is TRBV7-8 and J usage is TRBJ1-1, with a possible D match to TRBD1 (5 bases). This sample comprised CD4+ T cells from blood, obtained at the approximately 15-month timepoint. CDR3: CASSRGRNTEAFF. The CDR3 DNA is TGTGCCAGCAGCAGGGGAAGGAACACTGAAGCTTTCTTT.